Listed here is a single T cell receptor beta chain. It lacks a known antigen. Nothing much larger sits one base from this clone, and base qualities are not available. This specimen belongs to a study of cytomegalovirus exposure and HLA in healthy donors (dated by TCRdb to between 2016 and 2019). Regarding the research as a whole: In an earlier analysis of some 610 of the donors, less than 350 Gb of sequence data and 90 million to 120 million unique TCR beta sequences from roughly 190 million T cells were reported. About 280 gigabases of sequencing data and approximately 92 million unique TCR sequences made up an early release that covered over 550 HLA-typed donors. Among some 400 genotyped donors of the cohort, an average of roughly 230,000 unique TCR beta nucleotide sequences was sequenced per donor, of which roughly 17% were non-productive. Typing coverage differed by locus: A, B, C, DRB1 and DQB1 were typed in about 620-640 donors, DQA1 in 522, DPA1 in around 600, and DPB1 in just under 480. A later genetic analysis took genome-wide SNP genotypes for about three fifths of the 666 donors and used that subset as a discovery cohort. An earlier analysis of approximately 580 of the donors used high-throughput TCR beta sequencing to judge whether each TCR beta V gene segment behaved as functional or pseudogenic. All discovery cohort repertoires had been generated on a single sequencing platform. Alongside the repertoire data, information on donor age, sex, ethnicity and CMV serostatus was compiled. The study used immunosequencing to profile the T cell repertoires of 666 subjects and linked those repertoires to cytomegalovirus serostatus. To study patterns of TCR occurrence, a later analysis re-analyzed previously published TCR beta repertoires from 500 to 850 donors and added high-resolution HLA genotyping. The aim of the study was to test whether cataloging public T cell receptors could identify signatures of past pathogen exposure. In the later analysis, no new phenotypic data were used to find candidate immune exposures; instead, reliance was placed on TCR beta sequences and their occurrence across donors. HLA typing covered class I and class II loci at four-digit resolution. A few DR-DQ haplotypes were treated as single units for association and clustering because of strong linkage in the cohort. Of the approximately 400 genotyped donors, approximately 81% were placed in the genetic ancestry cluster associated with self-reported Caucasian donors. The study combined high-throughput TCR immunosequencing, statistical association of individual TCRs with disease status, and machine learning to predict cytomegalovirus infection status. In addition to the first cohort of 650 to 750 subjects, a separate validation cohort of about 120 different subjects was used. The investigation overall reported the following: Three of the identified cytomegalovirus-associated TCR beta chains were confirmed in vitro to be specific for cytomegalovirus antigens. In a later analysis, HLA-associated TCR beta chains were found to be more clonally expanded and to have lower generation probabilities than equally common non-associated chains. Compared with the approximately 700-donor mean, donors in an Asian-associated ancestry cluster had fewer N-insertions in productive TCRs, according to a later genetic analysis. The study gave a list of some 150 TCR beta chains associated with cytomegalovirus. V-gene and J-gene trimming of TCR beta chains was associated with a missense DCLRE1C variant in a later genetic analysis, and the association was replicated in an independent cohort. The sequencing pipeline was judged likely to have produced a cluster of highly shared sequence variants as a technical artifact. Most TCR sequences were observed very rarely across donors, whereas some public TCRs were present in many individuals. This cohort had only TCR beta chains sequenced, and the lack of alpha or paired-chain data limited which features could be detected. Because some donors lacked HLA typing at each locus, the association tests relied only on the typed subset. Linkage disequilibrium might explain the correlated functional status among segregating V segments, but an unknown experimental factor could not be excluded. In a later analysis, the rate of TCR association differed among HLA loci, with DRB1 alleles having the most associated TCRs and HLA-C alleles having the fewest. In a later analysis, several top co-occurrence clusters were reported to appear linked to parvovirus B19, influenza, CMV and Epstein-Barr virus. The classifier was reported to diagnose cytomegalovirus status with high specificity and sensitivity in both the original and validation cohorts. Broadly in line with IMGT annotations, most TCR beta V segments showed up in productive rearrangements about 87% or about 30% of the time in an earlier analysis of some 590 of the donors. A further reported finding was that TCR beta sequences accurately predicted the HLA-A and HLA-B alleles for most subjects in the first cohort. Some IMGT-functional V segments, including TRBV6-2 and TRBV6-3, could not be distinguished by the 87-base-pair reads and were therefore excluded. Roughly 15 rarely observed V segments, including chromosome 9 orphons, were excluded from the earlier analysis of some 590 of the donors because counts were too low. The authors suggested that the approach could potentially be generalized to other disease states and immunological phenotypes. When HLA alleles, especially DR and DQ, strongly co-occurred, TCR associations were difficult to assign to individual alleles. According to a later analysis, most CMV-associated TCR beta chains appeared to be HLA-restricted, and the HLA associations seemed to be driven largely by CMV exposure. Immune exposure information for the cohort was limited to CMV serostatus. A later analysis associated 15,000 to 20,000 TCR beta sequences with specific HLA alleles at a false discovery rate of 0.05. Roughly uniform sequencing depth across donors was assumed in presence/absence analyses, although this assumption may not hold.

The germline V gene gives CDR1 as ENHRY and CDR2 as SYGVKD. The CDR3 contains 15 residues, cysteine and phenylalanine counted. The entry retains the CDR3 DNA only, 45 bases that are in frame from base 1. V ends up 1 base short and J 4 bases short, with an unmatched junction base count of 4. Library creation used the immunoSEQ multiplex PCR assay. A mixture of 60 forward primers for TCR Vbeta segments and 13 reverse primers for TCR Jbeta segments was used in the multiplex PCR. Amplification of the CDR3 region of rearranged TCR beta genes was performed with a multiplex PCR assay on genomic DNA. The Illumina HiSeq System was used to sequence the amplified TCR beta libraries as 87-base-pair reads. As for the original processing: A later analysis counted tens of millions of unique TCR beta chains across the 550 to 800 repertoires, and roughly 9.9 million of these chains were shared by at least two donors. To remove PCR and sequencing errors, raw reads were error-corrected and collapsed into unique sequences using a nearest-neighbor algorithm that merged closely related sequences. CDR3 sequences were aligned to IMGT reference sequences to assign V, D and J gene segments. For a sequence to be retained, a match of at least six nucleotides was required to both a V gene segment and a J gene segment. Rearrangements were classified as productive when the CDR3 lacked stop codons and remained in frame with V and J, and all other rearrangements were classified as non-productive. CDR3 was defined according to IMGT convention as the region running from the second conserved V-encoded cysteine to the conserved J-encoded phenylalanine. In an earlier analysis of 587 of the donors, sequences lacking an unambiguous match to a single V gene segment were excluded. In an earlier analysis of 450 to 750 of the donors, a V segment was called functional when productive rearrangements were above 56.7%, and segregating when the standard deviation between donors exceeded 5%. To diagnose cytomegalovirus status from the catalog of TCR beta chain sequences, a statistical classification framework was built. In a later analysis, TCR nucleotide sequences were compared against IMGT/GENE-DB human TR gene sequences so that V and J genes could be assigned. A later analysis assigned CDR3 sequences and most-parsimonious VDJ recombination scenarios with the TCRdist pipeline. In a later analysis, each TCR beta chain was defined by its CDR3 amino acid sequence together with its V-gene family, and reads without a unique V-gene family were excluded. In a later analysis, 450 to 600 highly shared, low-generation-probability nucleotide sequences were removed to address suspected cross-contamination and a sequencing artifact. In a later analysis, a clonal expansion index was calculated for each public chain from normalized within-repertoire ranks of inferred template counts. In a later analysis, generation probabilities were computed with a VDJ recombination model fitted to out-of-frame rearrangements, and the resulting probabilities were checked against IGoR. A later analysis scored TCR-TCR, TCR-HLA and TCR-CMV co-occurrence with hypergeometric tests, applying a repertoire-size bias correction to TCR pairs. To estimate false discovery rates, a later analysis permuted the HLA or CMV assignments 20 times. In a later analysis, co-occurring TCRs were grouped using DBSCAN, with TCRdist sequence similarity added in when clustering inside HLA-allele-positive subsets. For co-occurrence clustering, repertoires with fewer than 30,000 or more than 120,000 public chains were excluded, along with four to six repertoires with anomalous nucleotide sharing. TCRdb limited this immuneACCESS table to in-frame rearrangements with V and J called. A share of clones is missing; checked studies link under half to unresolved V genes, and the rest is unexplained. That table is the source of V, J and clone size, and D and trimming were worked out from the DNA. The sample table holds 150,000 to 200,000 clones, of which under 80% were seen once. Of the sample, 1.3% to 1.5% is held by the ten largest clones.

The cohort was made up of 650 to 700 healthy bone marrow donors. Cohort members were all nominally healthy when sampled, although unrecorded immune exposures were likely present. The donor tested CMV seronegative and was one of the 352 seronegative cohort members. Every donor gave a peripheral blood sample, and the peripheral blood mononuclear cells from that sample were used for TCR beta sequencing. Genomic DNA was extracted from the blood cell samples with the Qiagen DNeasy Blood Extraction Kit. The sample comprised PBMCs. This TCR derives from a woman between 25 and 40 years old in good health and CMV-seronegative. The V and J genes are TRBV10-3 and TRBJ1-1, with 9 junctional bases fitting TRBD1. The CDR3 here reads CAISELQGALTEAFF. The bases are TGTGCCATCAGTGAGTTACAGGGGGCCCTCACTGAAGCTTTCTTT.